One and the same sample provided the 27 T cell receptor beta chains below, sequenced in a study of T cell responses to AZD1222 COVID-19 vaccine. The method was immunoSEQ multiplex PCR; TCRdb's version includes in-frame clones alone and lacks a portion of them. The data show some 150,000 clones, 88% seen once. Sample: peripheral blood, taken 28 days after the second AZD1222 dose. All receptors come from an adult who received the AZD1222 COVID-19 vaccine.

This rearrangement joins TRBV28 to TRBJ1-3; D gene unclear. Germline V gives CDR1 MDHEN, CDR2 SYDVKM. The CDR3 covers 11 residues. Trimming pared 7 bases from V and 5 bases from J, leaving 6 bases between. The chain's CDR3 is CASTERNTIYF. The CDR3, as DNA: TGTGCCAGCACGGAGAGAAACACCATATATTTT.

V and J are TRBV11-2 and TRBJ2-7, with 7 nucleotides matching TRBD1. The CDR3 runs 13 residues. Germline trimming cut 5 bases from V and 4 bases from J; bases unmatched to any gene: 5. Germline CDR1 SGHAT, CDR2 FQNNGV. CDR3 nucleotides: TGTGCCAGCAGCGCCGACAGGGTGTACGAGCAGTACTTC. This encodes CASSADRVYEQYF.

This clone was seen a few times. The gene calls are TRBV3-1 (or the pseudogene TRBV3-2) and TRBJ2-5; 7 bases are shared with TRBD2. The CDR3 has 16 amino acids. Germline V gives CDR1 LGHDT, CDR2 YNNKEL (reference sequence). Trimming cost V 1 base and J 2 bases; bases outside gene matches: 7. The CDR3 here is CASSQAAAGSQETQYF. CDR3 in DNA: TGTGCCAGCAGCCAAGCCGCAGCGGGGTCACAAGAGACCCAGTACTTC.

The V gene is TRBV5-4, the J gene TRBJ1-1; D is possibly TRBD1 (5 bases). This CDR3 comprises 15 residues. The V and J ends lost 4 bases and 1 base respectively, with 14 bases between them. CDR1 is SGHNT and CDR2 is YYREEE in the germline V gene (reference sequence). The DNA of the CDR3 is TGTGCCAGCAGCCTCAGGGTTTCGGGGAACACTGAAGCTTTCTTT. Translated: CASSLRVSGNTEAFF.

The gene calls are TRBV5-4 and TRBJ1-2; maybe TRBD1 (5 bases). This CDR3 contains 14 residues. CDR1 and CDR2 from the germline V gene are SGHNT and YYREEE (reference sequence). V was trimmed by 2 bases and J by 8 bases, leaving 16 bases between them. The CDR3 DNA sequence: TGTGCCAGCAGCTTCAGGGAGGTCCCGGGGGGCTACACCTTC. Residues: CASSFREVPGGYTF.

The gene calls are TRBV9 and TRBJ1-2; D perhaps matches TRBD1 (6 bases). The CDR3 loop spans 13 amino acids. The germline CDR1 and CDR2 sequences are SGDLS and YYNGEE. The V end lost 3 bases, the J end lost 8 bases, and 14 bases lay between the germline ends. The CDR3 region is CASSAQGLRGYTF. Written as DNA, the CDR3 is TGTGCCAGCAGCGCACAGGGCTTGCGGGGCTACACCTTC.

The rearrangement uses TRBV28 and TRBJ1-6; a weak D match, TRBD1 (5 bases). Germline V gives CDR1 MDHEN, CDR2 SYDVKM. With 0 bases removed from V and 13 bases from J, the gap between germline ends came to 13 bases. CDR3 length: 14 amino acids. The CDR3 protein is CASSLWGEVPPLHF. The CDR3 DNA follows: TGTGCCAGCAGTTTATGGGGGGAGGTGCCGCCCCTCCACTTT. The full variable domain, its missing parts supplied by reference TRBV28 and TRBJ1-6, is DVKVTQSSRYLVKRTGEKVFLECVQDMDHENMFWYRQDPGLGLRLIYFSYDVKMKEKGDIPEGYSVSREKKERFSLILESASTNQTSMYLCASSLWGEVPPLHFGNGTRLTVT.

The chain joins TRBV6-5 to TRBJ1-2; D gene ambiguous. Looked up from germline, CDR1 is MNHEY and CDR2 is SVGAGI. V lost 7 bases to trimming and J lost 4 bases, with 13 bases between them. The CDR3 has 13 amino acids. The chain's CDR3 is CASTTADGYGYTF. CDR3 nucleotides: TGTGCCAGCACCACGGCCGACGGCTATGGCTACACCTTC.

The chain has TRBV29-1 and TRBJ2-7; no firm D call. The ends were cut back, 4 bases at V and 1 base at J, with 8 bases in the middle. The CDR3 sequence is 12 residues long. Per germline, CDR1 SQVTM and CDR2 ANQGSEA. The CDR3 reads CSVGVTSYEQYF. The CDR3 nucleotides read TGCAGCGTTGGGGTGACGTCCTACGAGCAGTACTTC.

The J gene is TRBJ2-7, the V gene TRBV4-3, with D unresolved. The ends were cut back, 0 bases at V and 6 bases at J, with 12 bases in the middle. Germline V gene lookup returns CDR1 LGHNA and CDR2 YSLEER. The CDR3 is made up of 14 amino acids. CDR3: CASSQDRYSPEQYF. DNA of the CDR3: TGCGCCAGCAGCCAAGATCGGTATAGCCCCGAGCAGTACTTC.

V and J are TRBV7-9 and TRBJ2-7; D may correspond to TRBD1 or TRBD2 (5 bases each). Germline V lookup: CDR1 SEHNR, CDR2 FQNEAQ (reference sequence). This CDR3 is built from 13 residues. Trimming removed 5 bases at V and 3 bases at J, with 11 bases between. CDR3 protein: CASSPRGLYEQYF. The CDR3, as DNA: TGTGCCAGCAGCCCACGGGGCCTCTACGAGCAGTACTTC. Filled out from reference TRBV7-9 and TRBJ2-7, the complete variable domain reads DTGVSQNPRHKITKRGQNVTFRCDPISEHNRLYWYRQTLGQGPEFLTYFQNEAQLEKSRLLSDRFSAERPKGSFSTLEIQRTEQGDSAMYLCASSPRGLYEQYFGPGTRLTVT.

The table lists this clone with a few counts. The gene calls are TRBV5-4 and TRBJ1-2; a weak D match, TRBD1 (5 bases). V was clipped by 1 base and J by 8 bases, with 18 bases between them. The CDR3 is made up of 15 amino acids. CDR1 SGHNT and CDR2 YYREEE come from the germline V gene (reference sequence). In DNA form, the CDR3 reads TGTGCCAGCAGCTTGAGCCTTCGGACGGGGGACGGCTACACCTTC. This codes for CASSLSLRTGDGYTF.

This clone was seen a handful of times. Other DNA sequences of this sample code for an identical CDR3. In nucleotides, the CDR3 is TGTGCCAGCAGTCCCTCGACAGGGAGTAGCAATCAGCCCCAGCATTTT. The encoded protein is CASSPSTGSSNQPQHF. The chain combines TRBV27 with TRBJ1-5; 7 bases are shared with TRBD1. J lost 0 bases, V lost 5 bases, and 7 bases had no gene match. There are 16 residues in the CDR3. The V gene's germline CDR1 is MNHEY and CDR2 SMNVEV (reference sequence).

The chain carries TRBV5-5 and TRBJ2-2; D not certain. CDR1 SGHKS and CDR2 YYEKEE come from the germline V gene (reference sequence). Trimming pared 1 base from V and 6 bases from J, leaving 7 bases between. This CDR3 has 13 amino acids. The DNA of the CDR3 is TGTGCCAGCAGCTTGAGGAGTGCCGGGGAGCTGTTTTTT. Translated, it gives CASSLRSAGELFF.

V gene TRBV2 combines with J gene TRBJ2-7; the D gene could be TRBD1 or TRBD2 (5 bases each). Germline assignment: CDR1 SNHLY and CDR2 FYNNEI. The CDR3 is 13 amino acids. The V end lost 4 bases, the J end lost 0 bases, and 7 bases lay between the germline ends. The CDR3 region has the DNA TGTGCCAGCAGTGGGGGGAGCTCCTACGAGCAGTACTTC. Amino acids: CASSGGSSYEQYF.

The V and J genes are TRBV28 and TRBJ1-1, with D maybe TRBD1 (6 bases). Deletions cut 2 bases from V and 6 bases from J, with 16 bases between. The germline V gene encodes CDR1 MDHEN and CDR2 SYDVKM. The CDR3 extends over 15 amino acids. CDR3 nucleotides: TGTGCCAGCAGTTTACCGCCGGGACACGGTTCTGAAGCTTTCTTT. Residues: CASSLPPGHGSEAFF.

This chain links TRBV28 with TRBJ1-2, with D perhaps matching TRBD1 (6 bases). V lost 4 bases, J lost 7 bases, and 22 bases lay in between. The CDR3 spans 16 residues. From germline, CDR1 is MDHEN and CDR2 SYDVKM. CDR3 bases: TGTGCCAGCAGTTCCTTCGGGGGGCCACGGACGGGTGGCTACACCTTC. This sequence encodes CASSSFGGPRTGGYTF.

V usage is TRBV7-2 and J usage is TRBJ1-5; D gene unclear. The germline CDR1 and CDR2 sequences are SGHTA and FQGNSA. The V and J ends lost 2 bases and 0 bases respectively, with 8 bases between them. The CDR3 runs to 15 residues. DNA for the CDR3: TGTGCCAGCAGCTTAACGGGAAATAGCAATCAGCCCCAGCATTTT. As protein: CASSLTGNSNQPQHF.

The genes are TRBV15 and TRBJ1-4; TRBD1 matches at 7 bases. The CDR3 consists of 18 residues. Germline V lookup: CDR1 LNHNV, CDR2 YYDKDF (reference sequence). V trimming: 0 bases; J trimming: 4 bases; junction bases outside the gene matches: 11. This CDR3 is CATSREAGAGGGNEKLFF. The CDR3 DNA sequence: TGTGCCACCAGCAGAGAGGCAGGAGCAGGGGGTGGTAATGAAAAACTGTTTTTT.

The table lists this clone with a count of one. The J gene is TRBJ2-7, the V gene TRBV2; no reliable D call. V dropped 7 bases and J dropped 0 bases, with 13 bases sitting between them. In germline, CDR1 is SNHLY, CDR2 FYNNEI. This CDR3 is 14 amino acids long. CDR3 loop: CASMPTESSYEQYF. In nucleotides, the CDR3 is TGTGCCAGCATGCCGACCGAGAGCTCCTACGAGCAGTACTTC.

The rearrangement links TRBV19 to TRBJ2-7; TRBD2 matches at 13 bases. Germline values: CDR1 LNHDA, CDR2 SQIVND (reference sequence). This CDR3 region has 15 residues. V lost 6 bases and J lost 5; bases outside the gene matches: 7. The CDR3 sequence is CASRPGLAGVHEQYF. As DNA, the CDR3 is TGTGCCAGTAGGCCTGGACTAGCGGGAGTCCACGAGCAGTACTTC.

This clone was found once. The J gene is TRBJ2-2, the V gene TRBV7-3, with D perhaps TRBD2 (6 bases). The CDR3 contains 15 residues. Germline loops: CDR1 SGHTA, CDR2 FQGTGA. The V end lost 10 bases, the J end lost 4 bases, and 19 bases lay between the germline ends. The CDR3 is CATHPRGGSTGELFF. The CDR3, as DNA: TGTGCCACCCACCCCCGGGGAGGCAGCACCGGGGAGCTGTTTTTT.

This chain connects TRBV12-3 or TRBV12-4 to TRBJ1-5; no clear D. The CDR3 contains 13 residues. Trimming cost V 6 bases and J 3 bases, with 9 bases left between them. The DNA for the CDR3 is TGTGCCAGCAGCCAGGACTACAATCAGCCCCAGCATTTT. Protein: CASSQDYNQPQHF.

The chain couples TRBV10-3 to TRBJ1-2; D remains ambiguous. The CDR3 is made up of 13 amino acids. V shed 3 bases and J shed 3 bases, with 8 bases lying between them. The germline gives CDR1 ENHRY, CDR2 SYGVKD. The CDR3 loop is CAISEGQDYGYTF. CDR3 DNA: TGTGCCATCAGTGAAGGCCAGGACTATGGCTACACCTTC.

The V call is TRBV9, the J call TRBJ2-7, with 9 bases that match TRBD2. Trimming cost V 4 bases and J 12 bases; bases outside gene matches: 26. Germline V gene sequence: CDR1 SGDLS, CDR2 YYNGEE. This CDR3 region has 18 residues. The CDR3 spells CASSPGEGRGGSLRDLYF. The CDR3 region has the DNA TGTGCCAGCAGCCCCGGGGAGGGGCGGGGGGGCAGTTTAAGAGATCTGTACTTC.

The chain recombines TRBV10-3 with TRBJ1-1, with D possibly being TRBD1 (5 bases). This CDR3 region has 11 residues. V lost 11 bases and J lost 1, with 8 bases in between. Germline V lookup: CDR1 ENHRY, CDR2 SYGVKD. CDR3 in DNA: TGTGCCGCCAGGGAGAACACTGAAGCTTTCTTT. This translates into CAARENTEAFF.

The CDR3 DNA reads as TGTGCCAGCAGCCGGGCCAGGGGCTCCGGAAACACCATATATTTT. This codes for CASSRARGSGNTIYF. The gene calls are TRBV7-2 and TRBJ1-3; D possibly corresponds to TRBD1 (6 bases). V was trimmed by 5 bases and J by 4 bases, leaving 15 bases between them. CDR1 and CDR2 (germline): SGHTA, FQGNSA. The CDR3 length is 15 residues.